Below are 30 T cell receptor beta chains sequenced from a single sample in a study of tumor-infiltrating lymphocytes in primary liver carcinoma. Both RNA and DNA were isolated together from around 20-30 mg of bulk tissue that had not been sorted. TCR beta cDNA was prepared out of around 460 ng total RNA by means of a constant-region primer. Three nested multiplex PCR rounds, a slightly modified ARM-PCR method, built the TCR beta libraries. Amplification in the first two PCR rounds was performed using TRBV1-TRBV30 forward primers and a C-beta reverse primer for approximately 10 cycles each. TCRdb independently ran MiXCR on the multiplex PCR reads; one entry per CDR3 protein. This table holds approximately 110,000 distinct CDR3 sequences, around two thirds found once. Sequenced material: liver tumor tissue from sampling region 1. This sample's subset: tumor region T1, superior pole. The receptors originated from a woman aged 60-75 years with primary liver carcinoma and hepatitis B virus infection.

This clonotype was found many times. CDR3: CASSQDGGTEETQYF. CDR3 DNA sequence: TGTGCCAGCAGCCAAGACGGAGGTACAGAAGAGACCCAGTACTTC. This chain links TRBV4-2 with TRBJ2-5; TRBD2 is a possible D gene (5 bases). Germline V lookup: CDR1 LGHNA, CDR2 YNFKEQ. V was pared by 0 bases and J by 3 bases, with 11 bases between. The CDR3 totals 15 residues.

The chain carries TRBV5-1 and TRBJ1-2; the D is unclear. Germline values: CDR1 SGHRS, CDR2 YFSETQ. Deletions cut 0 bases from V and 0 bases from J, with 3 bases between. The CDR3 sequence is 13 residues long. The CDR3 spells CASSLEPNYGYTF. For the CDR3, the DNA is TGCGCCAGCAGCTTGGAACCTAACTATGGCTACACCTTC. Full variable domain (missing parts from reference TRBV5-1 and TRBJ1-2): KAGVTQTPRYLIKTRGQQVTLSCSPISGHRSVSWYQQTPGQGLQFLFEYFSETQRNKGNFPGRFSGRQFSNSRSEMNVSTLELGDSALYLCASSLEPNYGYTFGSGTRLTVV.

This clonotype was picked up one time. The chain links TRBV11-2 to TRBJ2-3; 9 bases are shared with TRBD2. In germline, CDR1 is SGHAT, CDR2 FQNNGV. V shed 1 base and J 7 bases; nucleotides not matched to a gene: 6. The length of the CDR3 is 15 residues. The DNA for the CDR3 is TGTGCCAGCAGCTTAGTCACGGGACTAGCATATACGCAGTATTTT. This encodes CASSLVTGLAYTQYF. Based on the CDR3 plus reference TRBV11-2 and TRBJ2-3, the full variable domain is EAGVAQSPRYKIIEKRQSVAFWCNPISGHATLYWYQQILGQGPKLLIQFQNNGVVDDSQLPKDRFSAERLKGVDSTLKIQPAKLEDSAVYLCASSLVTGLAYTQYFGPGTRLTVL.

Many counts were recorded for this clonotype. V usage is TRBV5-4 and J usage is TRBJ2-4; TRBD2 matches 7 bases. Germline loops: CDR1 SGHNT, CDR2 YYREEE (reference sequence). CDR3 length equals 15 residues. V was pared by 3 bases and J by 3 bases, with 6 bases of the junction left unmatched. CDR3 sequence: CASSYAGDNKNIQYF. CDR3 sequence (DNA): TGTGCCAGCAGCTATGCGGGAGACAACAAAAACATTCAGTACTTC. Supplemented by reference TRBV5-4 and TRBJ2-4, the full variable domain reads ETGVTQSPTHLIKTRGQQVTLRCSSQSGHNTVSWYQQALGQGPQFIFQYYREEENGRGNFPPRFSGLQFPNYSSELNVNALELDDSALYLCASSYAGDNKNIQYFGAGTRLSVL.

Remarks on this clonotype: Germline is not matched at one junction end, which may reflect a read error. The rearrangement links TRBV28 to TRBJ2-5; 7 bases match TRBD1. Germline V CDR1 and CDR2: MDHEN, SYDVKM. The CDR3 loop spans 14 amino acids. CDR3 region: CASSLQGKAETQNF. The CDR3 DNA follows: TGTGCTAGCAGTTTACAGGGGAAAGCAGAGACCCAGAACTTC.

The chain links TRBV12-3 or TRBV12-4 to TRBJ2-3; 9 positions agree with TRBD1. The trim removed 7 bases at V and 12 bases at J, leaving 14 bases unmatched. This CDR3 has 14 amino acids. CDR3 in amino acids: CASNRDRARNSQYF. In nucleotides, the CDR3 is TGTGCCAGCAACCGGGACAGGGCAAGGAATAGCCAGTATTTT.

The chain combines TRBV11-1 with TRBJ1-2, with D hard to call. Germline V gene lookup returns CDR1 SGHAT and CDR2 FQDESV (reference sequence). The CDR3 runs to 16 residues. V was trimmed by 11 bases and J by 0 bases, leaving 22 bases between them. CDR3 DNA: TGTGCCGCCAGCCTCACACCACGCGGGACTAACTATGGCTACACCTTC. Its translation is CAASLTPRGTNYGYTF.

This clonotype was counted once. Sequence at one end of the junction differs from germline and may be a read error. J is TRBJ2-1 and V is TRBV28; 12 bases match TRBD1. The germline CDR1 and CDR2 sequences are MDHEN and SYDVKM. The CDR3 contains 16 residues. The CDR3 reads CASTVAGTGGRDERFF. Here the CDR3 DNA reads TGTGCCAGCACCGTTGCGGGGACAGGGGGCCGAGATGAGCGGTTCTTC. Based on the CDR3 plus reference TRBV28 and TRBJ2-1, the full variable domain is DVKVTQSSRYLVKRTGEKVFLECVQDMDHENMFWYRQDPGLGLRLIYFSYDVKMKEKGDIPEGYSVSREKKERFSLILESASTNQTSMYLCASTVAGTGGRDERFFGPGTRLTVL.

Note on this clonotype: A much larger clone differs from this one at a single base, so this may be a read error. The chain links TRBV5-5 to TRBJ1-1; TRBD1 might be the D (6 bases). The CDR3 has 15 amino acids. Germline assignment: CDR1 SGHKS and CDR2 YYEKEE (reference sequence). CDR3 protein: CANSFGPRGNTEAFF. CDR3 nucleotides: TGTGCCAACAGCTTTGGACCCAGGGGGAACACTGAAGCTTTCTTT.

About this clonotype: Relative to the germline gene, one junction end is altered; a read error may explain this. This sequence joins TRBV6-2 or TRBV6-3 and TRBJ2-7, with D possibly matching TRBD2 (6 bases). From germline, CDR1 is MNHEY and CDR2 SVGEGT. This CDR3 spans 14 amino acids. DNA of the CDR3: TGTGCCAGCAGCCGCGGGACCGCCTCCTACGAGCAGAACTTC. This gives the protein CASSRGTASYEQNF.

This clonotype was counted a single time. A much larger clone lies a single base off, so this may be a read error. CDR3 amino acids: CASSENRNTGAFF. DNA for the CDR3: TGTGCCAGCAGTGAAAATAGAAACACTGGAGCTTTCTTT. The chain links TRBV6-1 to TRBJ1-1; no clear D. The CDR3 is 13 amino acids. Germline V gene sequence: CDR1 MNHNS, CDR2 SASEGT.

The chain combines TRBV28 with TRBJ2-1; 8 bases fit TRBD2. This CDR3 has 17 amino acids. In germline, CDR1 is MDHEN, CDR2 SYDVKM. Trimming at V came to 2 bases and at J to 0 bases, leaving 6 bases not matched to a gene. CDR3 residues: CASSLRGAGGSYNEQFF. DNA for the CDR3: TGTGCCAGCAGTTTAAGGGGTGCGGGGGGCTCCTACAATGAGCAGTTCTTC.

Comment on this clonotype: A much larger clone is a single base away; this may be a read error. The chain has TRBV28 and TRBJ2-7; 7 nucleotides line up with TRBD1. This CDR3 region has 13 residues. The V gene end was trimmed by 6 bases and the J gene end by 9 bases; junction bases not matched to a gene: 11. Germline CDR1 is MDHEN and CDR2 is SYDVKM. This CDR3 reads CASRIGTAKLQYF. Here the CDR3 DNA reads TGTGCCAGCAGGATCGGGACAGCTAAGCTGCAGTACTTC.

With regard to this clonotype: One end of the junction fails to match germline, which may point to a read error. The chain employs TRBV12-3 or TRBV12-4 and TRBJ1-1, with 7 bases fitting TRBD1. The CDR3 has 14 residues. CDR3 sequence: CASSRRTGLTEALF. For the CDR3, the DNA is TGTGCCAGCAGCCGTCGGACAGGACTCACTGAAGCTCTCTTC.

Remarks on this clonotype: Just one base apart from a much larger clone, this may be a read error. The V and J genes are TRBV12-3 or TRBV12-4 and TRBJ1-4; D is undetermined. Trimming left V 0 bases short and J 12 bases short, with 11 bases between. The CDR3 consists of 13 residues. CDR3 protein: CASSLAPSGELFF. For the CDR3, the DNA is TGTGCCAGCAGTTTAGCGCCTAGCGGCGAACTGTTTTTT.

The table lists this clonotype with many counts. CDR3 nucleotides: TGTGCCAGCAGACGGGACAGGTACGATGAGCAGTTCTTC. Translating it yields CASRRDRYDEQFF. The chain uses TRBV12-3 or TRBV12-4 and TRBJ2-1; TRBD1 matches at 8 bases. The V and J ends lost 6 bases and 8 bases, in that order; junction bases with no gene match: 6. The CDR3 extends over 13 amino acids.

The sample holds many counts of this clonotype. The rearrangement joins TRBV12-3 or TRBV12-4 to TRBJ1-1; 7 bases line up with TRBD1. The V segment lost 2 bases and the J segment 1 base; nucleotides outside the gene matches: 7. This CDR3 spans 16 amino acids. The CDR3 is CASSLRGGTANTEAFF. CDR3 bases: TGTGCCAGCAGTTTAAGGGGGGGGACAGCGAACACTGAAGCTTTCTTT.

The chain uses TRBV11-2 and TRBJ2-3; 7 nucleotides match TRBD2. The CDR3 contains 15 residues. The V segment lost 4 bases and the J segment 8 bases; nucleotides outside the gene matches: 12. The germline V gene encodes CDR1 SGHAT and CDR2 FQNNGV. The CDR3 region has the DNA TGTGCCAGCAGCTCGGGGCTAGCGGAACCAGTTACGCAGTATTTT. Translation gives CASSSGLAEPVTQYF.

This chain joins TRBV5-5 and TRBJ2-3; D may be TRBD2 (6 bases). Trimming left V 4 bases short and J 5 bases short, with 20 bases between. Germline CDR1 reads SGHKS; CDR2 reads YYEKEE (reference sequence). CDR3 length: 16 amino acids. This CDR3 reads CASSMAAGAIIDTQYF. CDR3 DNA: TGTGCCAGCAGCATGGCAGCGGGTGCTATCATAGATACGCAGTATTTT.

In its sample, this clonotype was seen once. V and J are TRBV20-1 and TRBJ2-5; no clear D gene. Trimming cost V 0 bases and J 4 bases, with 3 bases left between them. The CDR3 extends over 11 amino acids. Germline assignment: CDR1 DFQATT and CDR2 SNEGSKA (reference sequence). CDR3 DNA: TGCAGTGCTAGAGACGTAGAGACCCAGTACTTC. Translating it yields CSARDVETQYF.

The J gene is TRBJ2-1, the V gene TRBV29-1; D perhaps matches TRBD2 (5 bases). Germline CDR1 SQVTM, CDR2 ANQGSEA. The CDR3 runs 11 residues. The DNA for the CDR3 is TGCTGCGAACAGAGTAGCGATGAGCAGTTCTTC. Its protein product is CCEQSSDEQFF.

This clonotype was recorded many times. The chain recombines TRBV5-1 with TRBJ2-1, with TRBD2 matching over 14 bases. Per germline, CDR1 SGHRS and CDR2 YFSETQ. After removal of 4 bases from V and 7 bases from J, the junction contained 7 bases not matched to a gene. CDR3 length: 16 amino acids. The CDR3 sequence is CASSAGGTSGRNEQFF. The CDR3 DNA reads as TGCGCCAGCAGCGCTGGGGGGACTAGCGGGAGAAATGAGCAGTTCTTC.

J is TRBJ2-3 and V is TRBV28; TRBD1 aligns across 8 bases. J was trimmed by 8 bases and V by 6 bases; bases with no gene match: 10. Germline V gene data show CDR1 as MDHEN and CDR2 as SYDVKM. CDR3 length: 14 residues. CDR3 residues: CASRDRAGTFTQYF. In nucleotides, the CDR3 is TGTGCCAGCAGGGACAGGGCTGGCACATTTACGCAGTATTTT.

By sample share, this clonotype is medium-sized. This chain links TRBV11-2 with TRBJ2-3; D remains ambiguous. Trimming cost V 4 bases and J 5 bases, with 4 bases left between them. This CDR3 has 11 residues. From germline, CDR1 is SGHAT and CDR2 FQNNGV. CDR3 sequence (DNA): TGTGCCAGCAGCTCATTAGATACGCAGTATTTT. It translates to CASSSLDTQYF.

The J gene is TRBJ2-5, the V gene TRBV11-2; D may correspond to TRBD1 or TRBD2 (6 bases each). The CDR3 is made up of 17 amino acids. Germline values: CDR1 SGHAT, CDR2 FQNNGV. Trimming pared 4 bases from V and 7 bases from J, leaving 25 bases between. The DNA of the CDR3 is TGTGCCAGCAGCTATGAAGGGAGTGTCTGGGGGGCAACGACCCAGTACTTC. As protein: CASSYEGSVWGATTQYF.

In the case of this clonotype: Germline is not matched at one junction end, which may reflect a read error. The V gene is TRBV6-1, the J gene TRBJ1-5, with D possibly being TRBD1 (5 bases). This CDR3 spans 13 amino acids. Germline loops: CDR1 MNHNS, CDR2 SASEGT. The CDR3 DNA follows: TGTGCCAGCAGGGCAACGGGGGACGGGCCCCAGCAATTT. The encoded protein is CASRATGDGPQQF.

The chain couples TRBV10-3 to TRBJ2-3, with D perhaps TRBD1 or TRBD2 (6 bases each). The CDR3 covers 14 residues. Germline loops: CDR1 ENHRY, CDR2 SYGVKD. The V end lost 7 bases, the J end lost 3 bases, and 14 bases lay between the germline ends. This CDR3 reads CAIKGGLGTDTQYF. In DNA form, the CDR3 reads TGTGCCATCAAGGGGGGACTCGGGACAGATACGCAGTATTTT.

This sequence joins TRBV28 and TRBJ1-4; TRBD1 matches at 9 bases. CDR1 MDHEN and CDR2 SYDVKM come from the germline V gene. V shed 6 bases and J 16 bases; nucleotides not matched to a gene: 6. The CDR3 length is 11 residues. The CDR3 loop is CASSRTGAWFF. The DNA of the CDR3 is TGTGCCAGCAGCCGGACAGGGGCATGGTTTTTT.

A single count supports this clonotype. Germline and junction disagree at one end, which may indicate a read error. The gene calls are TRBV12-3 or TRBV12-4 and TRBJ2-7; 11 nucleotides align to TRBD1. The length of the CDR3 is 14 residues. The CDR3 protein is CASSPGQGAYERYF. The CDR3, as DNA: TGTGCCAGCAGTCCCGGACAGGGGGCTTACGAGCGGTACTTC.

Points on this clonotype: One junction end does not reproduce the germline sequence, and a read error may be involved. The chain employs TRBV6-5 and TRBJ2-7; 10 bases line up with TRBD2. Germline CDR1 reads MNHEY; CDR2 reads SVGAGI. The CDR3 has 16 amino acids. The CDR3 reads CASRATLAGYSYDQYF. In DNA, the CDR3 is TGTGCCAGCAGGGCGACACTAGCGGGATACTCCTACGACCAGTACTTC.